The 18 T cell receptor beta chains presented below share a single source sample, sequenced in a study of shared clonotypes between healthy human individuals. Terminally differentiated effector memory CD45RA+ cells were left out of the naive CD8 fraction, which was CD45RO-negative and positively selected for CCR7. Generated by immunoSEQ multiplex PCR, the TCRdb table keeps only in-frame clones and is missing some. The table lists roughly 2 million clones, less than 95% of them singletons. The source material was naive CD8+ T cells sorted from blood. These receptors were taken from a young man in good health.

The chain couples TRBV27 to TRBJ2-1; 8 bases are shared with TRBD1. Trimming took 6 bases from V and 8 from J; bases not matched to a gene: 15. The CDR3 sequence is 16 residues long. In germline, CDR1 is MNHEY, CDR2 SMNVEV (reference sequence). CDR3 in DNA: TGTGCCAGCAGCCCGATTCTACAGGGGGTAGAGGATGAGCAGTTCTTC. It specifies CASSPILQGVEDEQFF.

The chain uses TRBV28 and TRBJ2-3, with D possibly matching TRBD2 (5 bases). The CDR3 is 14 amino acids. V lost 5 bases to trimming and J lost 0 bases, with 9 bases between them. Per germline, CDR1 MDHEN and CDR2 SYDVKM. CDR3 sequence reads: CASSTGFSTDTQYF. In DNA form, the CDR3 reads TGTGCCAGCAGTACGGGGTTTAGCACAGATACGCAGTATTTT.

Notes on this clone: Distinct nucleotide sequences in the sample also encode this CDR3. As DNA, the CDR3 is TGTGCCAGCAGTTCTAGCGACTCCTACGAGCAGTACTTC. It yields the protein CASSSSDSYEQYF. This chain uses TRBV27 with TRBJ2-7; TRBD2 might be the D (6 bases). CDR1 and CDR2 (germline): MNHEY, SMNVEV (reference sequence). The CDR3 totals 13 residues. V was clipped by 4 bases and J by 0 bases, with 7 bases between them.

The chain carries TRBV4-1 and TRBJ2-5; weak D call: TRBD2 (6 bases). Germline values: CDR1 MGHRA, CDR2 YSYEKL. This CDR3 has 14 residues. V was trimmed by 4 bases and J by 5 bases, leaving 14 bases between them. CDR3 residues: CASSPREEGETQYF. CDR3 nucleotide sequence: TGCGCCAGCAGCCCGCGTGAGGAGGGGGAGACCCAGTACTTC.

The chain combines TRBV11-2 with TRBJ2-1; 11 bases are a match to TRBD2. The trim removed 1 base at V and 9 bases at J, leaving 5 bases unmatched. CDR1 is SGHAT, CDR2 FQNNGV, per germline. The length of the CDR3 is 15 residues. As DNA, the CDR3 is TGTGCCAGCAGCTTAGCACTAGCGGGAGTGGTTGAGCAGTTCTTC. It specifies CASSLALAGVVEQFF.

In this sample, this clone turned up once. CDR3 DNA sequence: TGTGCCAGCAGCTTGGGCGCAGGGTCCACCGGGGAGCTGTTTTTT. Protein sequence: CASSLGAGSTGELFF. The chain couples TRBV5-4 to TRBJ2-2; D may be TRBD1 (5 bases). The germline gives CDR1 SGHNT, CDR2 YYREEE (reference sequence). The CDR3 spans 15 residues. The ends were cut back, 0 bases at V and 4 bases at J, with 10 bases in the middle.

The V gene is TRBV9, the J gene TRBJ1-1; 8 nucleotides agree with TRBD1. The CDR3 is made up of 13 amino acids. Looked up from germline, CDR1 is SGDLS and CDR2 is YYNGEE. With 7 bases clipped from V and 3 bases from J, the junction kept 5 bases outside the gene matches. CDR3 bases: TGTGCCAGCGGACTGGACAGGGACACTGAAGCTTTCTTT. It codes for CASGLDRDTEAFF.

In this sample, this clone turned up once. CDR3 region: CASSYEQGVNSPLHF. The CDR3 region has the DNA TGTGCCAGCAGTTACGAGCAGGGGGTTAATTCACCCCTCCACTTT. The genes are TRBV6-5 and TRBJ1-6, with TRBD1 matching over 7 bases. V was pared by 2 bases and J by 6 bases, with 4 bases of the junction left unmatched. Germline CDR1 is MNHEY and CDR2 is SVGAGI. The CDR3 covers 15 residues.

The chain is built from TRBV7-9 and TRBJ2-1; TRBD2 aligns across 9 bases. The junction had 12 bases not matched to a gene; V was cut back by 5 bases and J by 7 bases. Germline lookup yields CDR1 SEHNR and CDR2 FQNEAQ (reference sequence). This CDR3 comprises 16 residues. CDR3 nucleotides: TGTGCCAGCAGCCCGAGACTAGCGGAGTACATGAATGAGCAGTTCTTC. Residues: CASSPRLAEYMNEQFF.

About this clone itself: The same CDR3 can be traced to other DNA sequences in this sample. The chain uses TRBV6-5 and TRBJ2-2; the D is unclear. Germline V gene sequence: CDR1 MNHEY, CDR2 SVGAGI. This CDR3 is built from 14 residues. V was clipped by 2 bases and J by 7 bases, with 11 bases between them. CDR3 bases: TGTGCCAGCAGTTACGGTCTGGGCGGCGGGGAGCTGTTTTTT. This sequence encodes CASSYGLGGGELFF.

This clone was seen once. The genes are TRBV6-4 and TRBJ1-5; D is undetermined. The CDR3 contains 18 residues. The germline gives CDR1 MRHNA, CDR2 SNTAGT. V was trimmed by 3 bases and J by 3 bases, leaving 21 bases between them. The CDR3, as DNA: TGTGCCAGCAGTGAAAACCGGACGGCTCTTCCCCCCAATCAGCCCCAGCATTTT. It codes for CASSENRTALPPNQPQHF.

The chain couples TRBV4-1 to TRBJ2-3; D possibly corresponds to TRBD1 (5 bases). CDR1 is MGHRA, CDR2 YSYEKL, per germline. The ends were cut back, 4 bases at V and 6 bases at J, with 11 bases in the middle. The CDR3 spans 13 residues. CDR3 sequence reads: CASSRREFDTQYF. The CDR3 DNA sequence: TGCGCCAGCAGCCGCAGGGAATTCGATACGCAGTATTTT.

This chain joins TRBV4-1 and TRBJ1-1; 8 bases map to TRBD1. J lost 7 bases, V lost 3 bases, and 4 bases had no gene match. The germline V gene encodes CDR1 MGHRA and CDR2 YSYEKL. The CDR3 contains 13 residues. Here the CDR3 reads CASSQTGADEAFF. CDR3 in DNA: TGCGCCAGCAGCCAGACAGGGGCCGATGAAGCTTTCTTT.

This clone was counted once. The rearrangement joins TRBV7-8 to TRBJ2-1; 10 bases line up with TRBD2. The CDR3 has 18 residues. CDR1 is SGHVS and CDR2 is FQNEAQ in the germline V gene. Trimming at V came to 1 base and at J to 4 bases, leaving 10 bases not matched to a gene. The CDR3 loop reads CASSLGLAGESGYNEQFF. The DNA of the CDR3 is TGTGCCAGCAGCTTAGGCCTAGCGGGAGAATCAGGGTACAATGAGCAGTTCTTC.

This chain links TRBV28 with TRBJ2-2; a weak D match, TRBD1 (5 bases). Trimming left V 1 base short and J 0 bases short, with 12 bases between. The CDR3 has 17 residues. CDR1 is MDHEN, CDR2 SYDVKM, per germline. The CDR3 DNA follows: TGTGCCAGCAGTTTATCTGGCAGGGCACCGAACACCGGGGAGCTGTTTTTT. Protein product: CASSLSGRAPNTGELFF.

The J gene is TRBJ2-2, the V gene TRBV19, with D unclear. Trimming cost V 0 bases and J 0 bases, with 11 bases left between them. This CDR3 has 17 residues. Germline values: CDR1 LNHDA, CDR2 SQIVND (reference sequence). The CDR3 region has the DNA TGTGCCAGTAGTATAGATCCTGTCGGATCGAACACCGGGGAGCTGTTTTTT. Its protein is CASSIDPVGSNTGELFF.

This chain joins TRBV5-4 and TRBJ1-1, with D maybe TRBD1 (6 bases). Per germline, CDR1 SGHNT and CDR2 YYREEE (reference sequence). The V end lost 4 bases, the J end lost 4 bases, and 17 bases lay between the germline ends. The CDR3 loop spans 15 amino acids. The CDR3: CASSPGAVAPTEAFF. The CDR3 DNA sequence: TGTGCCAGCAGCCCGGGGGCGGTCGCTCCCACTGAAGCTTTCTTT. Filled out from reference TRBV5-4 and TRBJ1-1, the complete variable domain reads ETGVTQSPTHLIKTRGQQVTLRCSSQSGHNTVSWYQQALGQGPQFIFQYYREEENGRGNFPPRFSGLQFPNYSSELNVNALELDDSALYLCASSPGAVAPTEAFFGQGTRLTVV.

The chain uses TRBV27 and TRBJ1-2, with 9 bases lining up with TRBD1. CDR1 MNHEY and CDR2 SMNVEV come from the germline V gene (reference sequence). This CDR3 comprises 14 residues. Losses at the gene ends were 5 bases for V and 7 bases for J; bases not matched to a gene: 8. The CDR3 loop reads CASSGPGQGIGYTF. Written as DNA, the CDR3 is TGTGCCAGCAGTGGGCCGGGACAGGGTATTGGCTACACCTTC.